This is a list of T cell receptor beta chains from one sample in a study of CD8 T cells in ankylosing spondylitis. TCRdb itself ran the 5' RACE reads through MiXCR, one entry per CDR3 protein. The sample includes more than 600,000 distinct CDR3 sequences, under 20% of them seen just once. Sequenced material: blood, either unsorted or a sorted T cell fraction (not recorded which). All receptors derive from a male donor with ankylosing spondylitis. The CDR3 runs from the conserved cysteine through the conserved F or W. Fields, in order: J gene, clone size, D gene, V gene, CDR3 DNA, CDR3 protein. The D gene is left open where the match is weak. Expanded clones are given a class, and other clones once, few, many or no size at all.

TRBJ2-2 . TRBD2 TRBV12-3/TRBV12-4 TGTGCCAGCAGCCCTCAGCTAGCGGAGTACACCGGGGAGCTGTTTTTT CASSPQLAEYTGELFF
TRBJ2-3 . TRBD2 TRBV12-3/TRBV12-4 TGTGCCAGCAGTTTGAAACGGCTAGCGGGAGTGAGCACAGATACGCAGTATTTT CASSLKRLAGVSTDTQYF
TRBJ1-1 . . TRBV10-3 TGTGCCATCAGTACCGAAGGGGGTAGGGGCACTGAAGCTTTCTTT CAISTEGGRGTEAFF
TRBJ2-7 few . TRBV13 TGTGCCAGCAGCTTGAGGGGTCTCAACGAGCAGTACTTC CASSLRGLNEQYF
TRBJ2-3 few . TRBV5-6 TGTGCCAGCAGCAACTCCGTGGGTTATACGCAGTATTTT CASSNSVGYTQYF
TRBJ1-4 few . TRBV5-5 TGTGCCAGCAGCTTCGACAACCCGAGCAGGATTAATGAAAAACTGTTTTTT CASSFDNPSRINEKLFF
TRBJ2-5 few . TRBV28 TGTGCCAGCAGGGACCGGGGCGAAGAGACCCAGTACTTC CASRDRGEETQYF
TRBJ1-1 few . TRBV13 TGTGCCAGCAGCTCCCACCACCGTGGGGGCATAATTCTGGACACTGAAGCTTTCTTT CASSSHHRGGIILDTEAFF
TRBJ2-3 few . TRBV18 TGTGCCAGCTCACCATCGGGTCAGGCGTTGACAGATACGCAGTATTTT CASSPSGQALTDTQYF
TRBJ2-5 . TRBD1 TRBV4-2 TGTGCCAGCAGCCAAGTTCGCTTCGGTGGACAGGGGGCTCAAGAGACCCAGTACTTC CASSQVRFGGQGAQETQYF
TRBJ2-1 few TRBD2 TRBV29-1 TGCAGCGTTGGTAGCGGGGGGCCGAGCTCCTACAATGAGCAGTTCTTC CSVGSGGPSSYNEQFF
TRBJ1-4 few . TRBV5-1 TGCGCCAGCAGCTTGTGGACGGCTAATGAAAAACTGTTTTTT CASSLWTANEKLFF
TRBJ1-1 . . TRBV6-2/TRBV6-3 TGTGCCAGCAGCCCAGGCGTATACACTGAAGCTTTCTTT CASSPGVYTEAFF
TRBJ2-1 once TRBD2 TRBV20-1 TGCAGTGCTAGACGCTTTAGGGAGAGGACTAGCCACAATGAGCAGTTCTTC CSARRFRERTSHNEQFF
TRBJ1-5 . . TRBV7-6 TGTGCCAGCAGCTTAGGGGCCCATCAGCCCCAGCATTTT CASSLGAHQPQHF
TRBJ2-3 many TRBD1 TRBV29-1 TGCAGCGTTGAAGGGCAGGGGGCCTCCACAGATACGCAGTATTTT CSVEGQGASTDTQYF
TRBJ1-1 few . TRBV5-1 TGCGCCAGCAGCTTGGAGGGGGGCAATGAAGCTTTCTTT CASSLEGGNEAFF
TRBJ1-1 . . TRBV12-3/TRBV12-4 TGTGCCAGCAGTCCCCGCCCCCCCGGGACGAACACTGAAGCTTTCTTT CASSPRPPGTNTEAFF
TRBJ2-3 . TRBD2 TRBV20-1 TGCAGTGCCACTCTGGGACTAGCGGCCAGGAGGGATACGCAGTATTTT CSATLGLAARRDTQYF
TRBJ2-3 . . TRBV7-9 TGTGCCAGCAGCGGACCATGGGACACTAAGTGGCCAGATACGCAGTATTTT CASSGPWDTKWPDTQYF
TRBJ2-5 few . TRBV19 TGTGCCAGTAGTATGATGTGGGTCGGAACGGGTTACCAAGAGACCCAGTACTTC CASSMMWVGTGYQETQYF
TRBJ2-1 few . TRBV29-1 TGCAGCGGTGGGGTGAATGAGCAGTTCTTC CSGGVNEQFF
TRBJ2-7 few . TRBV7-8 TGTGCCAGCAGCTTTAACGTACCAGCGTCAAACTCCTACGAGCAGTACTTC CASSFNVPASNSYEQYF
TRBJ2-1 . . TRBV29-1 TGCAGCGTCACAGGGTCGGAGGGCGTTAATTACAATGAGCAGTTCTTC CSVTGSEGVNYNEQFF
TRBJ2-5 once TRBD2 TRBV7-9 TGTGCCAGCAGCTTCGGACTAGCGGGGGGAGAGGGGACCCAGTACTTC CASSFGLAGGEGTQYF
TRBJ2-1 . . TRBV29-1 TGCAGCGTTGAAGGACAGACCAATGAGCAGTTCTTC CSVEGQTNEQFF
TRBJ2-3 . . TRBV5-1 TGCGCCAGCAACCGGGACGGGGTCCCCACAGATACGCAGTATTTT CASNRDGVPTDTQYF
TRBJ2-6 few . TRBV7-8 TGTGCCAGCAGCGCCCGGTTGTATTCTAATGATAGGACTGGGGCCAACGTCCTGACTTTC CASSARLYSNDRTGANVLTF
TRBJ1-3 . . TRBV7-6 TGTGCCAGCAGCTTAGATCTTTCCGGGGGAGCTGGAAACACCATATATTTT CASSLDLSGGAGNTIYF
TRBJ2-2 . TRBD2 TRBV5-4 TGTGCCAGCAGCTCCCCGGGACTAGCGGGGGCGGTGTCAGGGGAGCTGTTTTTT CASSSPGLAGAVSGELFF
TRBJ1-2 . . TRBV5-6 TGTGCCAGCAGCCTCTGGGCAGGGGCGGGCTACACCTTC CASSLWAGAGYTF
TRBJ1-2 few TRBD1 TRBV29-1 TGCAGCGTTGACGTACAGGGGGCGCGTGGCTACACCTTC CSVDVQGARGYTF
TRBJ1-1 few . TRBV10-2 TGCGCCAGCAGTGAGTTAGACAGCCGAACCCTCGAGGCTTTCTTT CASSELDSRTLEAFF
TRBJ2-7 few . TRBV29-1 TGCAGCGTTGACGACACACCGGGTGAGCAGTACTTC CSVDDTPGEQYF
TRBJ2-7 few . TRBV9 TGTGCCAGCAGCGCTCGGGACTCCAGCTCCTACGAGCAGTACTTC CASSARDSSSYEQYF
TRBJ1-2 few . TRBV7-2 TGTGCCAGCAGCTTCATCGCAGGGGATGGCTACACCTTC CASSFIAGDGYTF
TRBJ2-1 few . TRBV29-1 TGCAGCGTCGAGCCGGACGAATACAATGAGCAGTTCTTC CSVEPDEYNEQFF
TRBJ2-7 . . TRBV27 TGTGCCAGCAGAATCGCGGGGGAGCAGTACTTC CASRIAGEQYF
TRBJ1-1 . . TRBV28 TGTGCCAGCAGCTCCTTGAGGCCTGTGGGGCTTCGTACTGAAGCTTTCTTT CASSSLRPVGLRTEAFF
TRBJ2-5 . TRBD1 TRBV20-1 TGCAGTGCTAGAGAACAGGGGGAAGAGACCCAGTACTTC CSAREQGEETQYF
TRBJ2-4 . TRBD2 TRBV20-1 TGCAGTGCTACCGGGACTAGCAAGAACATTCAGTACTTC CSATGTSKNIQYF
TRBJ2-2 few . TRBV7-2 TGTGCCAGCAGCCCATACACAGGGCTTAGGCGGACCGGGGAGCTGTTTTTT CASSPYTGLRRTGELFF
TRBJ2-5 few TRBD2 TRBV5-1 TGCGCCAGCAGCCGGACTAGCGGGAGGGAGTACCAAGAGACCCAGTACTTC CASSRTSGREYQETQYF
TRBJ1-1 few . TRBV20-1 TGCAGTGCTAGAGATCCGGGGGCAGGAACCATGAACACTGAAGCTTTCTTT CSARDPGAGTMNTEAFF
TRBJ1-5 few TRBD1 TRBV20-1 TGCAGTGCTGCCCGGACAGGGGAGCTTCGCAATCAGCCCCAGCATTTT CSAARTGELRNQPQHF
TRBJ2-1 many . TRBV12-3/TRBV12-4 TGTGCCAGCAGTCCATCTAGCCGATCCTACAATGAGCAGTTCTTC CASSPSSRSYNEQFF
TRBJ2-1 . TRBD2 TRBV6-2/TRBV6-3 TGTGCCAGCAGTTATCGGGGACTAGCGGGCGGGACCCGGGAGAGCAATGAGCAGTTCTTC CASSYRGLAGGTRESNEQFF
TRBJ1-1 few . TRBV9 TGTGCCAGCAGCGTTTCCGGGGGAAGCGCTGAAGCTTTCTTT CASSVSGGSAEAFF
TRBJ1-3 . TRBD1 TRBV7-6 TGTGCCAGCAGCCTGGACAGGGCAGGCTCAAACACCATATATTTT CASSLDRAGSNTIYF
TRBJ2-1 many . TRBV12-3/TRBV12-4 TGTGCCAGCAGTTTACCTACCACCTACAATGAGCAGTTCTTC CASSLPTTYNEQFF
TRBJ2-2 few . TRBV5-1 TGCGCCAGCAGCTTGGGTTCAGGGAGCACCGGGGAGCTGTTTTTT CASSLGSGSTGELFF
TRBJ1-5 few . TRBV6-1 TGTGCCAGCAGTGAAGCAGGTGACAACAATCAGCCCCAGCATTTT CASSEAGDNNQPQHF